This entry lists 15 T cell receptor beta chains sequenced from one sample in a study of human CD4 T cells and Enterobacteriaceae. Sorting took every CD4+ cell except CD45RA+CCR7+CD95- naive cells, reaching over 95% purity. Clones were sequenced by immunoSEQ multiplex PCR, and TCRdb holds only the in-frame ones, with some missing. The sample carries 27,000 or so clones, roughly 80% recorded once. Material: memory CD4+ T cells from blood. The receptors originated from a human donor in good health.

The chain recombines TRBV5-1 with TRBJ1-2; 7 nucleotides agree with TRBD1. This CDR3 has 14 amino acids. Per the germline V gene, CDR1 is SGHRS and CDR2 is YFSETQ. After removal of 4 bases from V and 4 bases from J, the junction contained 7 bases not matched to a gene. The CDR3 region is CASSLGDRSYGYTF. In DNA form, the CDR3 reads TGCGCCAGCAGCCTAGGGGACAGATCCTATGGCTACACCTTC.

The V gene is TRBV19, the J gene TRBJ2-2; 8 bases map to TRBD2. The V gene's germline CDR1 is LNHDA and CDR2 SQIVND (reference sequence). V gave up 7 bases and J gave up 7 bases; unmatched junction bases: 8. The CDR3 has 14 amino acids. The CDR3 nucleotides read TGTGCCAGTACCACGGGGGGGCCGAACGGGGAGCTGTTTTTT. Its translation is CASTTGGPNGELFF.

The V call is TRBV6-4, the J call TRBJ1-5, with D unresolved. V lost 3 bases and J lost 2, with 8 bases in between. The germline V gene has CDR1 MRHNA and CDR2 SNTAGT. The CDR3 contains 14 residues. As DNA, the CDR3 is TGTGCCAGCAGTGAGGAGTGGGGCAATCAGCCCCAGCATTTT. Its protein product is CASSEEWGNQPQHF.

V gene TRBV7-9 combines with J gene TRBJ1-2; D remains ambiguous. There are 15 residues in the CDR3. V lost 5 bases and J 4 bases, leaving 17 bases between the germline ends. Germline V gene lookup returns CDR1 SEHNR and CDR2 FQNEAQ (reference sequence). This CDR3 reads CASSLDSSRGYGYTF. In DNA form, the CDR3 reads TGTGCCAGCAGCCTAGACTCTTCTCGGGGCTATGGCTACACCTTC. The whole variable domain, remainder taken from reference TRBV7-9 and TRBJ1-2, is DTGVSQNPRHKITKRGQNVTFRCDPISEHNRLYWYRQTLGQGPEFLTYFQNEAQLEKSRLLSDRFSAERPKGSFSTLEIQRTEQGDSAMYLCASSLDSSRGYGYTFGSGTRLTVV.

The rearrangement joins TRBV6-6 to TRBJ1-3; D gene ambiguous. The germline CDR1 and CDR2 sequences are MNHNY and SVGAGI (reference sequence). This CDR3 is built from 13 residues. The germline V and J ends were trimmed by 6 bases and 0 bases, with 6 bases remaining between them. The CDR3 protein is CASREISGNTIYF. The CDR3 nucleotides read TGTGCCAGCAGGGAGATCTCTGGAAACACCATATATTTT.

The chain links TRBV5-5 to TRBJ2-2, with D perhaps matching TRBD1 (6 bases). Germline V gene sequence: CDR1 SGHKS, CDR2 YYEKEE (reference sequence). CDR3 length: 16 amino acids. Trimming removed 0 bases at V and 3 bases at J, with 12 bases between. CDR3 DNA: TGTGCCAGCAGCTTGGCTAGGGACACATACACCGGGGAGCTGTTTTTT. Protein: CASSLARDTYTGELFF.

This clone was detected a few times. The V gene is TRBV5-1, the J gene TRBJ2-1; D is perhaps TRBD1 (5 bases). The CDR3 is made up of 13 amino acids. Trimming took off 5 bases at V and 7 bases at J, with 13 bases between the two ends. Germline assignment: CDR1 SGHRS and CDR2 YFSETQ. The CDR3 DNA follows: TGCGCCAGCAGAACAGGTGGGCCGAATGAGCAGTTCTTC. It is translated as CASRTGGPNEQFF.

The CDR3 sequence is CASGLGSGTGEQYF. The CDR3 nucleotides read TGTGCTAGTGGTTTGGGATCCGGGACAGGAGAGCAGTACTTC. The chain uses TRBV12-5 and TRBJ2-7; 8 bases line up with TRBD1. With 1 base clipped from V and 7 bases from J, the junction kept 6 bases outside the gene matches. There are 14 residues in the CDR3. The germline gives CDR1 LGHNT, CDR2 FRNRAP.

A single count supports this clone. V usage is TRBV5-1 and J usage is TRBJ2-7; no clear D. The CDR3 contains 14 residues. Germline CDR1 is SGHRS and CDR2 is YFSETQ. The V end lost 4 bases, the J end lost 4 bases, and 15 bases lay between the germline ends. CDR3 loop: CASSEALGAYEQYF. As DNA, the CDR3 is TGCGCCAGCAGCGAAGCCCTGGGTGCATACGAGCAGTACTTC.

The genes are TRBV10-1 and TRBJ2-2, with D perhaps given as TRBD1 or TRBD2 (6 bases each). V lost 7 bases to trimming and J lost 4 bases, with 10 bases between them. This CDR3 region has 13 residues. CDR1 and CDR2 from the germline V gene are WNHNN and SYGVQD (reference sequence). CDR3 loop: CASKGGLTGELFF. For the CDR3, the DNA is TGCGCCAGCAAAGGGGGGCTCACCGGGGAGCTGTTTTTT.

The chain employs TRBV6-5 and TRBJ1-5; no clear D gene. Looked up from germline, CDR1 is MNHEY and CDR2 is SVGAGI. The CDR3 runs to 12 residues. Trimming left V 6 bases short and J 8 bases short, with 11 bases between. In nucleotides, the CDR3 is TGTGCCAGCAGCGACCTGGGGAAGCCCCAGCATTTT. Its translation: CASSDLGKPQHF.

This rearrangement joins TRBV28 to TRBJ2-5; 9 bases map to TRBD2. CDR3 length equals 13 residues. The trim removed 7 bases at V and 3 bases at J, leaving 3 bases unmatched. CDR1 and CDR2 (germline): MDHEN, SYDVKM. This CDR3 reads CASKAGGEETQYF. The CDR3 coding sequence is TGTGCCAGCAAAGCGGGAGGAGAAGAGACCCAGTACTTC.

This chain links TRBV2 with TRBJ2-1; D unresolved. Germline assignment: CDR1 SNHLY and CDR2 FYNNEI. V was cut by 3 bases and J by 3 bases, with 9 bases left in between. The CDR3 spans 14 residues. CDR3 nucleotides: TGTGCCAGCAGTGATATGAGGATCTACAATGAGCAGTTCTTC. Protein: CASSDMRIYNEQFF.

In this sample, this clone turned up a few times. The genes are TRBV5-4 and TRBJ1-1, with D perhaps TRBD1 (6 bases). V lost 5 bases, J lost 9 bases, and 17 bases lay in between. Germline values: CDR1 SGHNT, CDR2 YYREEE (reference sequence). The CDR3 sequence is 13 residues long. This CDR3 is CASSLTQDSKAFF. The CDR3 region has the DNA TGTGCCAGCAGTCTCACTCAGGACAGCAAAGCTTTCTTT. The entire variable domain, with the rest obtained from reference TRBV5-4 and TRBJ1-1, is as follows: ETGVTQSPTHLIKTRGQQVTLRCSSQSGHNTVSWYQQALGQGPQFIFQYYREEENGRGNFPPRFSGLQFPNYSSELNVNALELDDSALYLCASSLTQDSKAFFGQGTRLTVV.

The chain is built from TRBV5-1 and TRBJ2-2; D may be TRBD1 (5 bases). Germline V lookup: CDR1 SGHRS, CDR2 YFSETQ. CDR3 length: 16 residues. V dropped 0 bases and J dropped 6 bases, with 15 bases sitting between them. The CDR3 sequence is CASSLAPAGNAGELFF. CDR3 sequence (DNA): TGCGCCAGCAGCTTGGCCCCGGCAGGGAATGCCGGGGAGCTGTTTTTT.